Given below is one T cell receptor beta chain in context. What it recognizes is unknown. Primers: 60 Vbeta forward and 13 Jbeta reverse. Only in-frame clones appear in the TCRdb table, and some are missing; sequencing was by immunoSEQ multiplex PCR. The sample holds 200,000 to 250,000 clones, around 77% seen once. The sample belongs to a study of cytomegalovirus exposure and HLA in healthy donors. The study's findings and limits: Researchers reported from a later analysis that most CMV-associated TCR beta chains appeared HLA-restricted. Cytomegalovirus association was listed for 164 TCR beta chains.

V dropped 1 base and J dropped 4 bases, with 9 bases sitting between them. This CDR3 contains 14 residues. CDR1 SGHTA and CDR2 FQGNSA come from the germline V gene. The sequencing sample was made of PBMCs. The sequence derives from a woman in her thirties in good health and CMV-seronegative. This chain joins TRBV7-2 and TRBJ2-3; D ambiguous. For the CDR3, the DNA is TGTGCCAGCAGCTTAGTATCGAGCGCAGATACGCAGTATTTT. Translated: CASSLVSSADTQYF.